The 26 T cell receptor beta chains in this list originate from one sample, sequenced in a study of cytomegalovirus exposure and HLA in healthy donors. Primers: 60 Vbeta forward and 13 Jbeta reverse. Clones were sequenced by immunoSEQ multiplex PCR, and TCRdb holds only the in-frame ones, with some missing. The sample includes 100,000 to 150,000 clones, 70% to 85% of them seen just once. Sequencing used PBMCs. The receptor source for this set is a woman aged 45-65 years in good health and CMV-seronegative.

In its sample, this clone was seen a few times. The CDR3 nucleotides read TGCGCCAGCAGCCAGGGGACAGGGACTGAAAAACTGTTTTTT. Protein sequence: CASSQGTGTEKLFF. The chain is built from TRBV4-1 and TRBJ1-4, with 9 bases lining up with TRBD1. After removal of 3 bases from V and 7 bases from J, the junction contained 3 bases not matched to a gene. CDR1 is MGHRA and CDR2 is YSYEKL in the germline V gene. This CDR3 has 14 residues.

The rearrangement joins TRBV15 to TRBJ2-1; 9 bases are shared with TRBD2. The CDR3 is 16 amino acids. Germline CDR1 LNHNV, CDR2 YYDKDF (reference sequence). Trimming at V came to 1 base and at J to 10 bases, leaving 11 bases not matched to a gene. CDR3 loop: CATSRGSAGGPGEQFF. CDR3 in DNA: TGTGCCACCAGCAGAGGGTCGGCGGGAGGGCCCGGGGAGCAGTTCTTC.

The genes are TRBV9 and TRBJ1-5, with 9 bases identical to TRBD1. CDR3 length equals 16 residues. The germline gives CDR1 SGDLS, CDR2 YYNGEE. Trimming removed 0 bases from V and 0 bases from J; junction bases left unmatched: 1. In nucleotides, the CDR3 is TGTGCCAGCAGCGTAGGGACAGGGGATAGCAATCAGCCCCAGCATTTT. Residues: CASSVGTGDSNQPQHF.

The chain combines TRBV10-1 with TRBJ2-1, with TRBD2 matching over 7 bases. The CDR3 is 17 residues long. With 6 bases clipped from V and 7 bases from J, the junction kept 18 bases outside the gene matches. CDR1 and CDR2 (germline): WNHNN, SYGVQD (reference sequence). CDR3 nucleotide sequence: TGCGCCAGCAGGGTGGGCAGGCGACAAGAGCGGGGTAATGAGCAGTTCTTC. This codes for CASRVGRRQERGNEQFF.

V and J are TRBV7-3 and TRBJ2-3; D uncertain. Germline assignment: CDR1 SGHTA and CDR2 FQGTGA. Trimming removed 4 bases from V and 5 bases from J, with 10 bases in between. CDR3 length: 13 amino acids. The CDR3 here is CASSSILEDTQYF. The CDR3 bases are TGTGCCAGCAGCTCAATACTTGAAGATACGCAGTATTTT.

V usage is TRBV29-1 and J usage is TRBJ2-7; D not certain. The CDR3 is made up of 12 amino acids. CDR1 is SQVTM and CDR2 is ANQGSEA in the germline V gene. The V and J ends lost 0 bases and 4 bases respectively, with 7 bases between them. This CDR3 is CSVEDREYEQYF. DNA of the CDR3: TGCAGCGTTGAAGATCGAGAATACGAGCAGTACTTC.

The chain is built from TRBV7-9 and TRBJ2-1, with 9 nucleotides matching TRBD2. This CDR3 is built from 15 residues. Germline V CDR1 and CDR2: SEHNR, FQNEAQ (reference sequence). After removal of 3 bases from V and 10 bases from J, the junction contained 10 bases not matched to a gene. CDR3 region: CASSFRISGSIEQFF. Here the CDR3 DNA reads TGTGCCAGCAGCTTTCGGATTAGCGGGAGCATAGAGCAGTTCTTC.

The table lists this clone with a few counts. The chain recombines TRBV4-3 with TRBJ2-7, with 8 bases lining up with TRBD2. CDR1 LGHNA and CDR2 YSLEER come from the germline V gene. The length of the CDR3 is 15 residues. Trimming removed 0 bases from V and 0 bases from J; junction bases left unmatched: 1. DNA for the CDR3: TGCGCCAGCAGCCAAGAACTAGCGGACTCCTACGAGCAGTACTTC. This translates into CASSQELADSYEQYF.

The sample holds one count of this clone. The CDR3 DNA reads TGTGCCAGCAGTTACGGGGGGGTAGATTCAGGGGGCTACACCTTC. Protein: CASSYGGVDSGGYTF. The chain joins TRBV6-6 to TRBJ1-2; D may be TRBD1 (5 bases). Per the germline V gene, CDR1 is MNHNY and CDR2 is SVGAGI (reference sequence). This CDR3 has 15 amino acids. Trimming removed 2 bases at V and 8 bases at J, with 18 bases between.

The CDR3 spells CASNPDGVLNNEQFF. CDR3 coding DNA: TGTGCCAGCAACCCAGACGGGGTCCTAAACAATGAGCAGTTCTTC. V and J are TRBV28 and TRBJ2-1; a possible D gene is TRBD2 (5 bases). The CDR3 has 15 residues. The germline gives CDR1 MDHEN, CDR2 SYDVKM. The V end was cut by 7 bases, the J end by 5 bases, with 18 bases between.

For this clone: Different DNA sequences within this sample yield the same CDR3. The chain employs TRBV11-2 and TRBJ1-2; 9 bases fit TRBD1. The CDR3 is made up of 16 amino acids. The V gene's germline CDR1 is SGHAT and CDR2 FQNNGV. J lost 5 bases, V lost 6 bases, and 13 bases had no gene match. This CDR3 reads CASSSEQGAFLYGYTF. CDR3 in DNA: TGTGCCAGCAGTTCGGAACAGGGGGCGTTTCTGTATGGCTACACCTTC.

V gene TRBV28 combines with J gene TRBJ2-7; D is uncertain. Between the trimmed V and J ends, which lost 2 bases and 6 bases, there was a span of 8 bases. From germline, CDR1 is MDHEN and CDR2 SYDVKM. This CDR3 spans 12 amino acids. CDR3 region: CASSLGPGEQYF. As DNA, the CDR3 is TGTGCCAGCAGTTTAGGTCCGGGCGAGCAGTACTTC.

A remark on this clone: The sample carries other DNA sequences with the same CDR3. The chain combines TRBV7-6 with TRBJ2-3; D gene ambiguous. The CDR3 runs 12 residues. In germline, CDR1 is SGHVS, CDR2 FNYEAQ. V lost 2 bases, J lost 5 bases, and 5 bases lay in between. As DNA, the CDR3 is TGTGCCAGCAGCTTACTCAGAGATACGCAGTATTTT. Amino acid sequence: CASSLLRDTQYF.

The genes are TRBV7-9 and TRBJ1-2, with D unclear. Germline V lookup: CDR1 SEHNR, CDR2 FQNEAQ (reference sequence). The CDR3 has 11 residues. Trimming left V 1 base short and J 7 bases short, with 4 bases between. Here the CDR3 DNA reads TGTGCCAGCAGCTTAGGAGGTGGCTACACCTTC. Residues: CASSLGGGYTF. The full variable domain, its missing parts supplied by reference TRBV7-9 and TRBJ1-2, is DTGVSQNPRHKITKRGQNVTFRCDPISEHNRLYWYRQTLGQGPEFLTYFQNEAQLEKSRLLSDRFSAERPKGSFSTLEIQRTEQGDSAMYLCASSLGGGYTFGSGTRLTVV.

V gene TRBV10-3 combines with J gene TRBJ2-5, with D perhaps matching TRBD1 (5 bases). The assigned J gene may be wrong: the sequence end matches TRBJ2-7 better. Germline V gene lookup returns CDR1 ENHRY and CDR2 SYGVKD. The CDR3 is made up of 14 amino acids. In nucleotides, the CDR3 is TGTGCCATCAGTGACCTCGACAGCTCCTACGAGCAGTACTTC. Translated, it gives CAISDLDSSYEQYF.

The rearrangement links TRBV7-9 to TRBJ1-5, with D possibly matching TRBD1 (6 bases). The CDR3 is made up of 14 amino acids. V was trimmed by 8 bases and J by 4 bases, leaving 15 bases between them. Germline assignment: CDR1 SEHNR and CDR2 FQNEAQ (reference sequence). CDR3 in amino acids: CASAAGTNNQPQHF. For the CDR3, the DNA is TGTGCCAGCGCTGCCGGGACAAATAATCAGCCCCAGCATTTT.

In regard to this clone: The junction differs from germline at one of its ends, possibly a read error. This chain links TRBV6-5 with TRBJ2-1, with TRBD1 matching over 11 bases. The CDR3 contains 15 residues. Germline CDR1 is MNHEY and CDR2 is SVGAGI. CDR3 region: CASSSLRDRGVGFIF. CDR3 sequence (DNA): TGTGCCAGCAGTTCCCTCCGGGACAGGGGGGTGGGTTTTATCTTC.

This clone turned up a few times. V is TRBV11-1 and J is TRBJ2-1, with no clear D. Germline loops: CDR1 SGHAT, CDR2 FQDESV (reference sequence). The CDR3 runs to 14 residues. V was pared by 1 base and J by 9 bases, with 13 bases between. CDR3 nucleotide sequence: TGTGCCAGCAGCTTAGACACGTTTGGTGGTGAGCAGTTCTTC. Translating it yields CASSLDTFGGEQFF.

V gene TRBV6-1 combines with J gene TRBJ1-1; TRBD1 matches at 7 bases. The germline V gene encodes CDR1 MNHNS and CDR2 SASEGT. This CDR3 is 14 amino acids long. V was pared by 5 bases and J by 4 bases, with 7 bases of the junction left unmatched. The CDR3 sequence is CASSLGQDGTEAFF. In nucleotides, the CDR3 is TGTGCCAGCAGTCTAGGACAGGACGGCACTGAAGCTTTCTTT.

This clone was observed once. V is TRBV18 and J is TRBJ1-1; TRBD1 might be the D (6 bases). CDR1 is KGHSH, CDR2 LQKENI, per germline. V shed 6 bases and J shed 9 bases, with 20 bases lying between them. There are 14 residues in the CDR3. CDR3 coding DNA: TGTGCCAGCTCCAAACAGGGTTCTGCCGACCAAGCTTTCTTT. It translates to CASSKQGSADQAFF.

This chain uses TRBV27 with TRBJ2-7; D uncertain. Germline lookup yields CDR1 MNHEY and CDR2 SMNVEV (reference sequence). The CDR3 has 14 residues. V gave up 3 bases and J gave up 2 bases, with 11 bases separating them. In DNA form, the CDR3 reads TGTGCCAGCAGTTTGGCGGCGTCTACCTACGAGCAGTACTTC. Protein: CASSLAASTYEQYF.

The CDR3 loop is CASRTYRGNSTDTQYF. In DNA form, the CDR3 reads TGTGCCAGCAGAACTTACAGGGGAAATAGCACAGATACGCAGTATTTT. The genes are TRBV6-4 and TRBJ2-3; 7 bases align to TRBD1. J was trimmed by 0 bases and V by 6 bases; bases with no gene match: 9. In germline, CDR1 is MRHNA, CDR2 SNTAGT. CDR3 length: 16 amino acids.

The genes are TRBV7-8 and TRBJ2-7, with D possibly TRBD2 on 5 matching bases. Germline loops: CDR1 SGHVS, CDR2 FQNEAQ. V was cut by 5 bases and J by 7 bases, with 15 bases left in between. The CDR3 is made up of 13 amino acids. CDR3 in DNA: TGTGCCAGCAGCCCAACTAGTTTGGGAGAGCAGTACTTC. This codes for CASSPTSLGEQYF.

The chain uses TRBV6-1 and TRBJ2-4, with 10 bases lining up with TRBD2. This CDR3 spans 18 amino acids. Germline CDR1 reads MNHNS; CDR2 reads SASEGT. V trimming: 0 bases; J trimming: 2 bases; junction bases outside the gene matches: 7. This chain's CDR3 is CASSEASGRAETKNIQYF. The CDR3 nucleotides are TGTGCCAGCAGTGAAGCCAGCGGGAGGGCCGAGACCAAAAACATTCAGTACTTC.

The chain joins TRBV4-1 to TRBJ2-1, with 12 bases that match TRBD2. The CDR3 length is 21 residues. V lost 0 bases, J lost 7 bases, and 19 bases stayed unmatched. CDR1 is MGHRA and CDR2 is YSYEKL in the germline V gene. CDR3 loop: CASSQDTGTSGLVLLRNEQFF. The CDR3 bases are TGCGCCAGCAGCCAAGACACCGGGACTAGCGGGTTGGTTCTTTTGAGGAATGAGCAGTTCTTC.

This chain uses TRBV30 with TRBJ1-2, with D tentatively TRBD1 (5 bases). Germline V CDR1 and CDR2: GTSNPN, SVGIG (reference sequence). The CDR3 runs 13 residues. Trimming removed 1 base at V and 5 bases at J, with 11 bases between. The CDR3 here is CAWSETDVYGYTF. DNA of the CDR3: TGTGCCTGGAGTGAGACAGACGTATATGGCTACACCTTC. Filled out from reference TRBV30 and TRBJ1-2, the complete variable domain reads SQTIHQWPATLVQPVGSPLSLECTVEGTSNPNLYWYRQAAGRGLQLLFYSVGIGQISSEVPQNLSASRPQDRQFILSSKKLLLSDSGFYLCAWSETDVYGYTFGSGTRLTVV.